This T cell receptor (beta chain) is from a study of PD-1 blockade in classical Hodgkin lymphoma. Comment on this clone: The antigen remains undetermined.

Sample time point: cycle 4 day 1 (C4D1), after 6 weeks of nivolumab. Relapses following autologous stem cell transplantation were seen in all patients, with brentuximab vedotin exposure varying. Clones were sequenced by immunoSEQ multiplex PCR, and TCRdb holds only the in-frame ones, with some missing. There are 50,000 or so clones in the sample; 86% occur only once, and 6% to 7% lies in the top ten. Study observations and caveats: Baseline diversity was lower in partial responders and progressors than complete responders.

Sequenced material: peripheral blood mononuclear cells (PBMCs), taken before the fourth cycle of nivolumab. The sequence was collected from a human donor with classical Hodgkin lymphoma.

For the CDR3, the DNA is TGTGCCAGCAGCTTAGAGGGACCCTATTTT. This gives the protein CASSLEGPYF. The chain couples TRBV7-9 to TRBJ2-3; the D gene could be TRBD1 or TRBD2 (5 bases each). The CDR3 sequence is 10 residues long. V gave up 1 base and J gave up 15 bases, with 8 bases separating them. The V gene's germline CDR1 is SEHNR and CDR2 FQNEAQ (reference sequence).